These 10 T cell receptor beta chains originate from one sample sequenced in a study of cytomegalovirus exposure and HLA in healthy donors. PCR involved 60 Vbeta and 13 Jbeta primers. The repertoire was sequenced with immunoSEQ multiplex PCR; TCRdb's copy has only in-frame clones and lacks some. The data hold under 200,000 clones, with 80% to 90% observed a single time. Source material: PBMCs. These receptors originate from a man aged 30 to 39 in good health and CMV-seropositive.

The rearrangement links TRBV25-1 to TRBJ2-6; TRBD1 is a possible D gene (5 bases). CDR3 length: 14 residues. Germline CDR1 is MGHDK and CDR2 is SYGVNS. V was shortened by 7 bases and J by 2 bases, with 9 bases between the two germline ends. The CDR3: CASMKGAGANVLTF. CDR3 nucleotides: TGTGCCAGCATGAAAGGGGCTGGGGCCAACGTCCTGACTTTC.

J is TRBJ2-2 and V is TRBV7-3, with 11 nucleotides matching TRBD1. CDR1 is SGHTA, CDR2 FQGTGA, per germline. V dropped 3 bases and J dropped 7; count of bases not matched to a gene: 10. This CDR3 spans 17 amino acids. The CDR3 DNA is TGTGCCAGCAGCTTCCTCCCCGGACAGGGGGCGGTCGGGGAGCTGTTTTTT. Its protein is CASSFLPGQGAVGELFF.

V usage is TRBV15 and J usage is TRBJ2-7; maybe TRBD2 (6 bases). V was pared by 0 bases and J by 10 bases, with 16 bases between. The CDR3 sequence is 14 residues long. CDR1 and CDR2 (germline): LNHNV, YYDKDF (reference sequence). The CDR3 is CATSRDRGLGGQYF. The CDR3 DNA reads as TGTGCCACCAGCAGAGATCGGGGTCTGGGGGGTCAGTACTTC. Full variable domain (remainder filled in from reference TRBV15 and TRBJ2-7): DAMVIQNPRYQVTQFGKPVTLSCSQTLNHNVMYWYQQKSSQAPKLLFHYYDKDFNNEADTPDNFQSRRPNTSFCFLDIRSPGLGDTAMYLCATSRDRGLGGQYFGPGTRLTVT.

The chain couples TRBV30 to TRBJ1-2; D uncertain. CDR1 GTSNPN and CDR2 SVGIG come from the germline V gene (reference sequence). The CDR3 is made up of 17 amino acids. V was shortened by 0 bases and J by 0 bases, with 17 bases between the two germline ends. CDR3 in amino acids: CAWSVALAPTANYGYTF. CDR3 in DNA: TGTGCCTGGAGTGTAGCCCTGGCCCCTACAGCTAACTATGGCTACACCTTC.

The chain combines TRBV7-2 with TRBJ2-3; D is unclear. The CDR3 loop spans 14 amino acids. The V gene's germline CDR1 is SGHTA and CDR2 FQGNSA. Trimming left V 3 bases short and J 0 bases short, with 7 bases between. The CDR3 loop is CASSLRISTDTQYF. The CDR3 DNA follows: TGTGCCAGCAGCTTGAGGATTAGCACAGATACGCAGTATTTT. Full variable domain (rest looked up from reference TRBV7-2 and TRBJ2-3): GAGVSQSPSNKVTEKGKDVELRCDPISGHTALYWYRQSLGQGLEFLIYFQGNSAPDKSGLPSDRFSAERTGGSVSTLTIQRTQQEDSAVYLCASSLRISTDTQYFGPGTRLTVL.

This clone was counted a single time. The CDR3 nucleotides are TGTGCCAGCAGCTTACCCGGACAGGGACTGAACACTGAAGCTTTCTTT. The encoded protein is CASSLPGQGLNTEAFF. The V call is TRBV7-9, the J call TRBJ1-1, with 8 bases that match TRBD1. From germline, CDR1 is SEHNR and CDR2 FQNEAQ (reference sequence). Losses at the gene ends were 2 bases for V and 0 bases for J; bases not matched to a gene: 5. The CDR3 is made up of 16 amino acids.

The chain is built from TRBV5-4 and TRBJ1-3; possibly TRBD1 for D (6 bases). Germline assignment: CDR1 SGHNT and CDR2 YYREEE (reference sequence). V was shortened by 0 bases and J by 4 bases, with 14 bases between the two germline ends. There are 16 residues in the CDR3. CDR3 sequence: CASSLAGTMEGNTIYF. In nucleotides, the CDR3 is TGTGCCAGCAGCTTGGCCGGGACAATGGAAGGAAACACCATATATTTT.

The chain links TRBV5-4 to TRBJ2-1, with D perhaps matching TRBD2 (5 bases). Looked up from germline, CDR1 is SGHNT and CDR2 is YYREEE (reference sequence). The CDR3 totals 17 residues. Trimming took 3 bases from V and 2 from J, leaving 18 bases between them. The CDR3 sequence: CASSSGVGGGAYNEQFF. CDR3 DNA sequence: TGTGCCAGCAGCTCAGGAGTCGGAGGAGGCGCCTACAATGAGCAGTTCTTC.

J is TRBJ1-2 and V is TRBV9; 7 bases are shared with TRBD1. V was clipped by 0 bases and J by 3 bases; unmatched bases: 5. Germline CDR1 reads SGDLS; CDR2 reads YYNGEE. The CDR3 covers 15 residues. The CDR3 sequence: CASSVARDSHYGYTF. In DNA, the CDR3 is TGTGCCAGCAGCGTAGCTCGGGACAGCCACTATGGCTACACCTTC.

CDR3 in DNA: TGTGCCAGCAGCTTGACTGGAGACCCGAATACGCAGTATTTT. Its translation: CASSLTGDPNTQYF. V usage is TRBV11-2 and J usage is TRBJ2-3; no clear D. This CDR3 spans 14 amino acids. V was pared by 3 bases and J by 7 bases, with 14 bases between. CDR1 and CDR2 (germline): SGHAT, FQNNGV.